This TCR beta chain is drawn from a study of cytomegalovirus exposure and HLA in healthy donors. Study-level results: Later genetic work tied a missense DCLRE1C variant to beta-chain V and J trimming. Later analysis showed TCR association rates varying by HLA locus, highest for DRB1 and lowest for HLA-C. An assumption of roughly uniform sequencing depth across donors underlay the presence/absence analyses. Through in vitro validation, a few CMV-associated chains were shown to be specific for CMV antigens.

PCR amplification relied on 60 Vbeta primers (plus 13 Jbeta primers). Produced via immunoSEQ multiplex PCR; TCRdb's table is partial and in-frame only. Of around 130,000 clones in the sample, around 70% are singletons; the top ten hold 6.5% to 8%. Details on this clone: Its specificity is unknown.

Sequencing input: PBMCs. The origin of this receptor is a man aged 40-50 years in good health and CMV-seropositive.

The CDR3 coding sequence is TGCGCCAGCAGCTTGTGGGCCTTAGCGGGAGGCCCACAAGAGACCCAGTACTTC. Encoded protein: CASSLWALAGGPQETQYF. The chain uses TRBV5-1 and TRBJ2-5; 10 nucleotides agree with TRBD2. The CDR3 is 18 residues long. CDR1 and CDR2 from the germline V gene are SGHRS and YFSETQ. Losses at the gene ends were 1 base for V and 2 bases for J; bases not matched to a gene: 11. The variable domain in full, with the rest retrieved from reference TRBV5-1 and TRBJ2-5, is KAGVTQTPRYLIKTRGQQVTLSCSPISGHRSVSWYQQTPGQGLQFLFEYFSETQRNKGNFPGRFSGRQFSNSRSEMNVSTLELGDSALYLCASSLWALAGGPQETQYFGPGTRLLVL.